This T cell receptor beta chain was identified in a study of blood T cell repertoires in COVID-19 (dated by TCRdb to the early 2020s). Background for the entire study: The collaborator samples originated in the United States, Italy and Spain and spanned the acute and convalescent phases of COVID-19. The repertoires were made available in a free public database intended to serve as a resource for research on the immune response to SARS-CoV-2. HLA class I and class II types, where available, came from metadata supplied by the sample provider rather than from assay-based typing. The material from the prospective study consisted of cDNA or gDNA derived from T cells, B-cell-depleted T cells, or PBMCs. The dataset comprised deeply sampled blood TCRbeta repertoires from subjects exposed to, actively infected with, or recovered from COVID-19. Nearly every sample came with metadata listing a de-identified subject ID, COVID-19 status, age in years and sex. Samples came from the ongoing ImmuneRACE study (first 160 participants) plus 1,254 subjects from 6 global collaborators.

At one collaborating source in Seattle, patients were enrolled during active infection and were followed longitudinally through the course of disease. Whole blood was collected in K2EDTA tubes by collaborating institutions according to the institutions' own protocols. For TCRbeta analysis, collaborators shipped samples as frozen whole blood, isolated PBMCs, or DNA extracted from either of those sample types. Taken from the germline V gene, the CDR1 and CDR2 loops are KGHSH and LQKENI. V is cut by 6 bases and J by 4 bases, and the space between the germline ends is 9 bases. Inclusive of the bounding cysteine and phenylalanine, the CDR3 is 13 residues long. The CDR3 DNA has 39 bases and is translated from base 1. TCRbeta CDR3 regions were amplified from genomic DNA by means of the immunoSEQ Assay, a bias-controlled multiplex PCR. For the original study's pipeline: The number of nucleated cells in each sample was estimated from the amplification of reference gene primers within the assay. To quantify the absolute abundance of each unique TCRbeta CDR3 rearrangement, sequence reads were collapsed and filtered. For each sample, productive Simpson clonality was calculated as the square root of Simpson's diversity index across productive rearrangements. This immuneACCESS table, as held by TCRdb, lists in-frame sequences with V and J called but not all clones. Of the missing ones, under half trace to an unresolved V gene in checked studies; the others have no known cause. That table gives V, J and clone size, and the DNA gave D and trimming. The sample includes under 250,000 clones, with around nine tenths observed a single time. 0.65% to 0.85% of the sample lies in the top ten.

On this clone itself: Its cognate antigen has yet to be identified. No much larger clone exists at a distance of one base, and base qualities are not known.

Results the study describes overall, beyond this receptor: The quantity of clinical and demographic metadata differed by source and by participant and was supplied without curation.

The sample taken for sequencing was peripheral blood. The chain is assembled from TRBV18 and TRBJ2-2; matching of 5 bases hints at TRBD2 as the D gene. This clonotype originated in a man in his sixties with COVID-19, enrolled during active disease. The CDR3 is CASSGDITGELFF. DNA sequence: TGTGCCAGCTCGGGAGACATCACCGGGGAGCTGTTTTTT.